This T cell receptor beta chain was found in a study of T cells in Graves' hyperthyroidism and ophthalmopathy. V lost 0 bases and J lost 6; bases outside the gene matches: 1. The germline V gene has CDR1 SGHTA and CDR2 FQGTGA. The CDR3 length is 14 residues. Not enrolled were patients with uncontrolled infection, other autoimmune disease, pregnancy or lactation. Blood was sampled at initial diagnosis of hyperthyroidism, prior to onset of any ophthalmopathy symptoms. As for this clonotype: Antigen specificity is unknown.

RNA transcripts yielded amplified TCR beta CDR3 regions. TCR CDR3 underwent first-round RT-PCR with the HTBI primer set. TCRdb independently ran MiXCR on the multiplex PCR reads; one entry per CDR3 protein. This table holds hundreds of thousands of distinct CDR3 sequences, roughly 13% found once. General study findings and limits: The majority of expanded thyroid clonotypes above 0.001 also appeared in blood.

This TCR came from a woman in her 30s with Graves' hyperthyroidism that later progressed to Graves' ophthalmopathy. The chain joins TRBV7-3 to TRBJ2-2, with TRBD1 identical over 7 bases. Sequencing was performed on blood. As DNA, the CDR3 is TGTGCCAGCAGCTTAACAGGGACAGCCGGGGAGCTGTTTTTT. This translates into CASSLTGTAGELFF.